Below are 2 T cell receptor beta chains sequenced from a single sample in a study of blood T cell repertoires in COVID-19. Sequencing used immunoSEQ multiplex PCR; TCRdb keeps in-frame clones, though not all of them. Of around 140,000 clones in the sample, over 75% were seen once. Sample: PBMCs or T cells enriched from blood (not recorded which). These TCRs come from a man aged 50 to 59 in a cohort exposed to, infected with or recovered from COVID-19 (not recorded which).

The J gene is TRBJ1-1, the V gene TRBV30; D is uncertain. The germline V and J ends were trimmed by 0 bases and 0 bases, with 5 bases remaining between them. Germline loops: CDR1 GTSNPN, CDR2 SVGIG (reference sequence). The CDR3 is 13 residues long. CDR3 sequence (DNA): TGTGCCTGGAGTGTACAGCTGAACACTGAAGCTTTCTTT. Its translation is CAWSVQLNTEAFF.

This chain uses TRBV30 with TRBJ2-1; D call uncertain. The CDR3 has 12 amino acids. V lost 0 bases, J lost 8 bases, and 8 bases lay in between. Per germline, CDR1 GTSNPN and CDR2 SVGIG (reference sequence). CDR3 residues: CAWSVLTYEQFF. In nucleotides, the CDR3 is TGTGCCTGGAGTGTACTAACATATGAGCAGTTCTTC.